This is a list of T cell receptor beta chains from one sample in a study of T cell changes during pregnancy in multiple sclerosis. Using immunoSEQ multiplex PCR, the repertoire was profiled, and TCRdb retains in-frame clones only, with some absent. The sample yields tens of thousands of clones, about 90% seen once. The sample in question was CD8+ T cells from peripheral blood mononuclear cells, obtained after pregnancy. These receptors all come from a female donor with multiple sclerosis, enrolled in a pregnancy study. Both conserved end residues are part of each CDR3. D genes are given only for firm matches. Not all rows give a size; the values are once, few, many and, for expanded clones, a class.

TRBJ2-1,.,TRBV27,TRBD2,CASSLWIPSGSGSYNEQFF,TGTGCCAGCAGTTTATGGATCCCTAGCGGGAGCGGCTCCTACAATGAGCAGTTCTTC
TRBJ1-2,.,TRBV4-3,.,CASSQRGANENPNYGYTF,TGCGCCAGCAGCCAAAGGGGCGCCAATGAGAACCCTAACTATGGCTACACCTTC
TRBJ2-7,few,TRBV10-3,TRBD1,CAISESIDRDEQYF,TGTGCCATCAGTGAGTCGATAGACAGGGACGAGCAGTACTTC
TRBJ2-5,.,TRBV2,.,CASNSNQGMEETQYF,TGTGCCAGCAACTCCAACCAGGGGATGGAGGAGACCCAGTACTTC
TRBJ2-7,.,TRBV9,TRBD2,CASSVGGRGAYEQYF,TGTGCCAGCAGCGTAGGCGGGAGGGGAGCCTACGAGCAGTACTTC
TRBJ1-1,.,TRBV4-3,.,CASSRGWSMNTEAFF,TGCGCCAGCAGCCGAGGGTGGTCGATGAACACTGAAGCTTTCTTT
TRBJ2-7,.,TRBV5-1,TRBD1,CASSLAGQELSYEQYF,TGCGCCAGCAGCTTGGCGGGACAGGAGCTATCCTACGAGCAGTACTTC
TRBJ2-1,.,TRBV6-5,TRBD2,CASSYVGLAEYNEQFF,TGTGCCAGCAGTTACGTCGGACTAGCGGAGTACAATGAGCAGTTCTTC
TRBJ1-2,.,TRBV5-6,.,CASSLGEGYGYTF,TGTGCCAGCAGCTTGGGAGAGGGCTATGGCTACACCTTC
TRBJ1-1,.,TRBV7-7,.,CASSPGGVSEAFF,TGTGCCAGCAGCCCTGGGGGGGTGAGTGAAGCTTTCTTT
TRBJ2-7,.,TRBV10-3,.,CAIRGAELGYEQYF,TGTGCCATCAGGGGGGCGGAATTAGGCTACGAGCAGTACTTC
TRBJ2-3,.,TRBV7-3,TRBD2,CASSLRGQRESDTQYF,TGTGCCAGCAGCTTAAGGGGCCAGCGGGAGTCAGATACGCAGTATTTT
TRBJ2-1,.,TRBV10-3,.,CAMGAQDNEQFF,TGTGCCATGGGGGCACAGGACAATGAGCAGTTCTTC
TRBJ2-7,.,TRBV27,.,CASSSRYEQYF,TGTGCCAGCAGTTCTCGCTACGAGCAGTACTTC
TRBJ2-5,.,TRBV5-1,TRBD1,CASRTGTGGETQYF,TGCGCCAGCAGAACCGGGACAGGGGGAGAGACCCAGTACTTC
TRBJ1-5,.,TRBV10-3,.,CAISADISNQPQHF,TGTGCCATCAGTGCCGACATTAGCAATCAGCCCCAGCATTTT
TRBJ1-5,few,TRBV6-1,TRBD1,CASSSEVSGGQPQHF,TGTGCCAGCAGTAGTGAAGTCTCAGGGGGTCAGCCCCAGCATTTT
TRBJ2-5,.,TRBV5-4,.,CASSLKNERETQYF,TGTGCCAGCAGCTTGAAAAATGAGCGCGAGACCCAGTACTTC
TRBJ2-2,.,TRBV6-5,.,CASTEAGELFF,TGTGCCAGCACGGAGGCCGGGGAGCTGTTTTTT
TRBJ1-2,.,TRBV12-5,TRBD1,CASGSPGTGYYGYTF,TGTGCTAGTGGTTCTCCCGGGACAGGGTACTATGGCTACACCTTC
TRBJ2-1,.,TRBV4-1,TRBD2,CASSQVRGGRTSYNEQFF,TGCGCCAGCAGCCAAGTAAGGGGCGGGAGGACCTCCTACAATGAGCAGTTCTTC
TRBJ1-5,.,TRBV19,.,CASNGPGNSNQPQHF,TGTGCCAGTAATGGGCCAGGGAATAGCAATCAGCCCCAGCATTTT
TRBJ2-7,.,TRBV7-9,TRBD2,CASSSPSGTSGTYEQYF,TGTGCCAGCAGCTCCCCTTCCGGGACTAGCGGAACCTACGAGCAGTACTTC
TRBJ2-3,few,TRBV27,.,CASSFLTDTQYF,TGTGCCAGCAGTTTCCTCACAGATACGCAGTATTTT
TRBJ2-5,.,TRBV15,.,CATSRDPGAPLTETQYF,TGTGCCACCAGCAGAGATCCAGGGGCCCCACTTACAGAGACCCAGTACTTC
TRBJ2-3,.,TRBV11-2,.,CASSLAPGVTDTQYF,TGTGCCAGCAGCTTAGCCCCGGGGGTCACAGATACGCAGTATTTT
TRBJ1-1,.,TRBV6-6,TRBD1,CASSYSTGFTEAFF,TGTGCCAGCAGTTACTCGACAGGGTTTACTGAAGCTTTCTTT
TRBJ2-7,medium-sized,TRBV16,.,CASSQSGQFFYEQYF,TGTGCCAGCAGCCAATCGGGGCAGTTCTTCTACGAGCAGTACTTC
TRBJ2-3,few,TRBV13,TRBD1,CASSTRTGSTDTQYF,TGTGCCAGCAGCACCCGGACAGGGTCCACAGATACGCAGTATTTT
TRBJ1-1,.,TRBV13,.,CASSLGPRNTEAFF,TGTGCCAGCAGCTTAGGCCCCAGGAACACTGAAGCTTTCTTT
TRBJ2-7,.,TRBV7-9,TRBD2,CASSLGWGGPSYEQYF,TGTGCCAGCAGCTTGGGGTGGGGGGGACCCTCCTACGAGCAGTACTTC
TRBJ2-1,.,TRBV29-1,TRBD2,CSAGLAPYNEQFF,TGCAGCGCCGGACTAGCCCCCTACAATGAGCAGTTCTTC
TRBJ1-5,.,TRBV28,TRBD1,CASSGDREVQPQHF,TGTGCCAGCAGTGGGGACAGGGAGGTACAGCCCCAGCATTTT
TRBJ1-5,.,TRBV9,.,CASSAGVGNQPQHF,TGTGCCAGCAGCGCGGGGGTGGGGAATCAGCCCCAGCATTTT
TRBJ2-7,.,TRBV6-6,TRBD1,CASSPGTGKFEQYF,TGTGCCAGCAGTCCCGGGACAGGGAAATTCGAGCAGTACTTC
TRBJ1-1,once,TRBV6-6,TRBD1,CASSPWDRQMNTEAFF,TGTGCCAGCAGTCCCTGGGACAGGCAGATGAACACTGAAGCTTTCTTT
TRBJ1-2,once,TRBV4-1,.,CASSLNFRVGAANYGYTF,TGCGCCAGCAGTCTAAACTTTAGAGTAGGGGCAGCTAACTATGGCTACACCTTC
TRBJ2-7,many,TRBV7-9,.,CATVDVPRDEQYF,TGTGCCACCGTTGACGTACCGAGGGACGAGCAGTACTTC
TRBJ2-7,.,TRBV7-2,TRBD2,CASSSASGGDSYEQYF,TGTGCCAGCAGCTCGGCTAGCGGAGGGGACTCCTACGAGCAGTACTTC
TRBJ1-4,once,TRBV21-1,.,CASMGTGRATNEKLFF,TGTGCCAGCATGGGTACAGGGCGGGCCACTAATGAAAAACTGTTTTTT
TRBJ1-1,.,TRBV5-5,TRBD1,CASSSGQGLAAFF,TGTGCCAGCAGCTCCGGACAGGGCTTAGCGGCTTTCTTT
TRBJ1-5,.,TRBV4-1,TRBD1,CASSQDGDRERRQPQHF,TGCGCCAGCAGCCAAGACGGAGACAGGGAGAGACGGCAGCCCCAGCATTTT
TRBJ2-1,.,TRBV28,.,CASSFLSLAFRNEQFF,TGTGCCAGCAGTTTCCTGTCACTAGCCTTCAGGAATGAGCAGTTCTTC
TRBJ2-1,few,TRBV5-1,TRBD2,CASSGGTSGSSYNEQFF,TGCGCCAGCAGCGGCGGGACTAGCGGGAGCTCCTACAATGAGCAGTTCTTC
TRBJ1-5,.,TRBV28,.,CASSLRGWLGDQPQHF,TGTGCCAGCAGTTTAAGGGGCTGGCTTGGAGATCAGCCCCAGCATTTT
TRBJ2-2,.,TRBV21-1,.,CASSKGDALLAGGSPGELFF,TGTGCCAGCAGCAAAGGGGACGCACTTCTAGCGGGTGGGAGCCCGGGGGAGCTGTTTTTT
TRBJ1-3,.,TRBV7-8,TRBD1,CASSSDDRGQFSGNTIYF,TGTGCCAGCAGCTCGGACGACAGGGGACAATTCTCTGGAAACACCATATATTTT
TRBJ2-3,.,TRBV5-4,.,CASSLARGGDTQYF,TGTGCCAGCAGCTTGGCCAGGGGCGGGGATACGCAGTATTTT
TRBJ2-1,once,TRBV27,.,CASSFQGAYNEQFF,TGTGCCAGCAGTTTCCAGGGTGCCTACAATGAGCAGTTCTTC
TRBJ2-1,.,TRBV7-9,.,CASSSGINEQFF,TGTGCCAGCAGCTCGGGGATTAATGAGCAGTTCTTC
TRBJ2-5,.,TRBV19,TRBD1,CARWGDRTAQETQYF,TGTGCCAGGTGGGGGGACAGGACCGCACAAGAGACCCAGTACTTC
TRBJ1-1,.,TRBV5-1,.,CASSGRTEMNTEAFF,TGCGCCAGCAGCGGTCGGACAGAAATGAACACTGAAGCTTTCTTT
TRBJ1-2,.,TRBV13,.,CASSLGPGDYGYTF,TGTGCCAGCAGCTTAGGCCCAGGGGACTATGGCTACACCTTC
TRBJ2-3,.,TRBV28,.,CASSTIRAGPITDTQYF,TGTGCCAGCAGTACTATTCGGGCAGGGCCTATCACAGATACGCAGTATTTT
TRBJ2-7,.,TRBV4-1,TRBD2,CASSQVLAGEDEQYF,TGCGCCAGCAGCCAAGTGCTAGCGGGAGAGGACGAGCAGTACTTC
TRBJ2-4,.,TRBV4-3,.,CASSQTLGGMDIQYF,TGCGCCAGCAGCCAAACTTTAGGAGGGATGGACATTCAGTACTTC
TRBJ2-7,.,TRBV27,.,CASSLYGHTYEQYF,TGTGCCAGCAGTTTGTATGGACATACCTACGAGCAGTACTTC
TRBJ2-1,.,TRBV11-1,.,CASSRVWNEQFF,TGTGCCAGCAGCCGAGTTTGGAATGAGCAGTTCTTC
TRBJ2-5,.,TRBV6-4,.,CASSEAPQETQYF,TGTGCCAGCAGTGAAGCTCCGCAAGAGACCCAGTACTTC
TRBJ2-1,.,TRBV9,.,CASSVRFSFDEQFF,TGTGCCAGCAGCGTAAGGTTTAGCTTCGATGAGCAGTTCTTC